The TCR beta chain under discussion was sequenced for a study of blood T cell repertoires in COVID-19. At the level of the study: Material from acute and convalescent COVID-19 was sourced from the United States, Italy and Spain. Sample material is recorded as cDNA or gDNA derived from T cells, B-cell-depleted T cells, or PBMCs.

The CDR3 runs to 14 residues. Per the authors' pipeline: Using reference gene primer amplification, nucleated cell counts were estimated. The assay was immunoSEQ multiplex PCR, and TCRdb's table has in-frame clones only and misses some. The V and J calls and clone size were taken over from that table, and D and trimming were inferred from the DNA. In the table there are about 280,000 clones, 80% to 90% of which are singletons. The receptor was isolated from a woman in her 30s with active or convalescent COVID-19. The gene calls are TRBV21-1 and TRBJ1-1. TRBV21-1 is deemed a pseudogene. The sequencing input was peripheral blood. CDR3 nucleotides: TGTGCCAGCAGCAAAGTTCGGGAGAACACTGAAGCTTTCTTT. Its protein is CASSKVRENTEAFF.